This TCR beta chain was sequenced during a study of glioma-infiltrating T cells after dendritic cell vaccination. Overall study: Three intradermal dendritic cell vaccine injections were given every two weeks.

Findings and limits, study-wide: Estimated pretreatment TIL content predicted outcome after dendritic cell vaccination.

V shed 5 bases, J shed 2 bases, and the junction held 7 bases outside the gene matches. Germline V gives CDR1 SGHAT, CDR2 FQNNGV. The CDR3 is made up of 17 amino acids. Fresh-frozen tumor tissue and more than two years of survival data were available for all. Method: immunoSEQ multiplex PCR; TCRdb's copy keeps in-frame clones and lacks some. The sample lists about 96,000 clones, approximately 80% occurring once. Points on this clone: The antigen is undetermined.

This receptor was taken from a human donor with glioblastoma. The sample in question was blood, obtained before dendritic cell vaccination. The rearrangement uses TRBV11-2 and TRBJ2-3; 13 bases align to TRBD2. The CDR3 loop is CASSPRTSGSLTDTQYF. The CDR3 DNA reads TGTGCCAGCAGCCCGCGGACTAGCGGGAGTCTCACAGATACGCAGTATTTT.